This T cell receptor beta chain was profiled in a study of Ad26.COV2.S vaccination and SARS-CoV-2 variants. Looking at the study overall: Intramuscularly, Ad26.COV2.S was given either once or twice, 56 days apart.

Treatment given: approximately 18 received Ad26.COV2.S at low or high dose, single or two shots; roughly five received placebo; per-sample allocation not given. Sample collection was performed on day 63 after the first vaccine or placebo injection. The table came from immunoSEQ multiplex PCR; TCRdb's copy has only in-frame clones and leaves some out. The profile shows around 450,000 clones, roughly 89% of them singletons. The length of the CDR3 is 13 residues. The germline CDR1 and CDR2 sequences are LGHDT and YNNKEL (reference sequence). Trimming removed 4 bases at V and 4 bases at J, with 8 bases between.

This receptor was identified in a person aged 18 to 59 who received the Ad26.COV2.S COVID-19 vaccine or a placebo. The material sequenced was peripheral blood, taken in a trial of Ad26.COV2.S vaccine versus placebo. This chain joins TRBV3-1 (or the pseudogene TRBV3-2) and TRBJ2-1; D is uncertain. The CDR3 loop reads CASSPSTYNEQFF. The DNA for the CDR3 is TGTGCCAGCAGCCCCTCTACATACAATGAGCAGTTCTTC.